This is a list of T cell receptor beta chains from one sample in a study of T cell responses to AZD1222 COVID-19 vaccine. Generated by immunoSEQ multiplex PCR, the TCRdb table keeps only in-frame clones and is missing some. Of approximately 100,000 clones listed, approximately 89% are singletons. The material was peripheral blood, obtained 28 days after the second AZD1222 dose. The receptors were sampled from an adult who received the AZD1222 COVID-19 vaccine. CDR3s include the opening cysteine and the closing phenylalanine or tryptophan. D genes are given only for firm matches. The size field is filled for only some rows; it gives once, few, many or a size class.

V	J	size	D	CDR3	DNA
TRBV16	TRBJ1-1	NA	NA	CASSQYRTEAFF	TGTGCCAGCAGCCAATACCGGACTGAAGCTTTCTTT
TRBV12-3/TRBV12-4	TRBJ1-5	NA	NA	CASSLSTYSPQHF	TGTGCCAGCAGTTTGAGCACTTATTCACCCCAGCATTTT
TRBV7-3	TRBJ2-1	NA	NA	CASSLLAPLNINEQFF	TGTGCCAGCAGCTTACTCGCGCCACTGAACATCAATGAGCAGTTCTTC
TRBV19	TRBJ2-1	NA	TRBD2	CASFSGTSGGNRDEQFF	TGTGCCTCATTTTCCGGGACTAGCGGAGGGAACAGGGATGAGCAGTTCTTC
TRBV11-1	TRBJ2-5	few	TRBD2	CASTPAGGGAKTQYF	TGTGCCAGCACTCCGGCGGGAGGCGGGGCGAAGACCCAGTACTTC
TRBV9	TRBJ2-3	NA	TRBD2	CANSVLAGVSTDTQYF	TGTGCCAACAGCGTATTAGCGGGGGTATCCACAGATACGCAGTATTTT
TRBV10-2	TRBJ2-1	NA	NA	CASKDNEQFF	TGCGCCAGCAAGGACAATGAGCAGTTCTTC
TRBV7-9	TRBJ2-7	NA	NA	CASSLRGYEQYF	TGTGCCAGCAGCTTACGCGGCTACGAGCAGTACTTC
TRBV5-8	TRBJ1-4	NA	NA	CASSLDITNEKLFF	TGTGCCAGCAGCTTGGATATCACTAATGAAAAACTGTTTTTT
TRBV5-1	TRBJ2-2	NA	NA	CASSFTGELFF	TGCGCCAGCAGCTTTACCGGGGAGCTGTTTTTT
TRBV6-5	TRBJ2-7	NA	TRBD1	CASSSYSGTGGSEQYF	TGTGCCAGCAGTTCGTACTCCGGGACAGGGGGCAGCGAGCAGTACTTC
TRBV6-5	TRBJ2-5	NA	TRBD2	CASSYTGTSRETQYF	TGTGCCAGCAGTTATACGGGGACTAGCAGGGAGACCCAGTACTTC